This T cell receptor (beta chain) was captured in a study of T cells in Graves' hyperthyroidism and ophthalmopathy. As for the study in general: Blood was drawn when the patient was first diagnosed and still untreated.

Study results and caveats: Most thyroid clonotypes with frequency above 0.001 were detected in blood.

The table lists this clonotype with many counts. Its matching antigen is unknown. Germline CDR1 is DFQATT and CDR2 is SNEGSKA (reference sequence). Trimming cost V 3 bases and J 3 bases; bases outside gene matches: 3. The CDR3 runs 14 residues. Amplification targeted TCR beta CDR3 regions from RNA transcripts. During a first-round RT-PCR of the TCR CDR3, the HTBI primer set was used. Each CDR3 protein is one row after TCRdb ran MiXCR on the multiplex PCR reads. The sample holds around 600,000 distinct CDR3 sequences, about 15% seen once. The chain uses TRBV20-1 and TRBJ2-3, with 10 bases matching TRBD2. Sequencing input: blood. The TCR comes from a woman aged 30 to 39 with Graves' hyperthyroidism. The CDR3 here is CSASLLAGTDTQYF. CDR3 coding DNA: TGCAGTGCTAGCCTACTAGCGGGAACAGATACGCAGTATTTT.